The sequence of this T cell receptor beta chain was determined in a study of response to subunit inactivated influenza vaccine. General observations from the study: The authors put forward the suggestion that each seasonal influenza vaccination may bring in only a limited number of new T cells.

TCRdb fed the RT-PCR reads into MiXCR, producing one record per CDR3 protein. The sample includes roughly 620,000 distinct CDR3 sequences, 11% seen only once; the top ten take 11%. A word on this clonotype: What it binds is not known.

Germline V gene lookup returns CDR1 SGHKS and CDR2 YYEKEE (reference sequence). Trimming cost V 2 bases and J 7 bases, with 15 bases left between them. There are 14 residues in the CDR3. These data are also associated with another study on T cells expressing NK-cell markers. According to that study: Libraries used 5'RACE template switching adding universal primer site and UMIs. As a fraction of CD8+ T cells, dominant NKG2C+ clonotypes reached roughly 1.0-8% in a handful of donors. In several donors, dominant clonotypes made up roughly 25-60.1% of CD3+CD56-NKG2C+ cells. What remained unclear was the HCMV specificity of expanded NKG2C+ T cell clones.

The specimen comprised PBMCs from blood, sampled on the day of vaccination. The chain uses TRBV5-5 and TRBJ2-5; D is tentatively TRBD1 or TRBD2 (5 bases each). This clonotype originated in a man over 45 who received an inactivated influenza vaccine. CDR3 DNA: TGTGCCAGCAGCTTTGACGGGGCGCGAGGGACCCAGTACTTC. This translates into CASSFDGARGTQYF. Filled out from reference TRBV5-5 and TRBJ2-5, the complete variable domain reads DAGVTQSPTHLIKTRGQQVTLRCSPISGHKSVSWYQQVLGQGPQFIFQYYEKEERGRGNFPDRFSARQFPNYSSELNVNALLLGDSALYLCASSFDGARGTQYFGPGTRLLVL.